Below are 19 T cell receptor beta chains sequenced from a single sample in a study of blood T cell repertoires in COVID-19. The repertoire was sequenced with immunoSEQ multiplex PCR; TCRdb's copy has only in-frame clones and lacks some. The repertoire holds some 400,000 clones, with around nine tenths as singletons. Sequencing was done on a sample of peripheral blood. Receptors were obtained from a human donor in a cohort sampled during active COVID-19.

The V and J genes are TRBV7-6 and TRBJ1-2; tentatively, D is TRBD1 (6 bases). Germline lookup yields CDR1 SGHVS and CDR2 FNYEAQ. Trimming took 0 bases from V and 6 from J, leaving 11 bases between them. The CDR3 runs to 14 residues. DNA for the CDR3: TGTGCCAGCAGCTTAGCTGGCAGGGGAGATGGCTACACCTTC. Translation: CASSLAGRGDGYTF.

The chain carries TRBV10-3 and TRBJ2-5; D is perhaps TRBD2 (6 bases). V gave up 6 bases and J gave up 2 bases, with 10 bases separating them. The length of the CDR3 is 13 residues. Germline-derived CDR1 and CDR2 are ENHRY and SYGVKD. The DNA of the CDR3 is TGTGCCATCAGGGTGGGGACTCAAGAGACCCAGTACTTC. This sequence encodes CAIRVGTQETQYF.

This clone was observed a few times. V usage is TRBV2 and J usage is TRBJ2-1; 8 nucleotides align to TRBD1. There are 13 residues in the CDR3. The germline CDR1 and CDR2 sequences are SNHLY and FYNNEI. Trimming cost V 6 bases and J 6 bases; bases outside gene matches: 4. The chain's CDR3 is CASRSDRGNEQFF. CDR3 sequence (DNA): TGTGCCAGCAGGAGCGACAGGGGCAATGAGCAGTTCTTC.

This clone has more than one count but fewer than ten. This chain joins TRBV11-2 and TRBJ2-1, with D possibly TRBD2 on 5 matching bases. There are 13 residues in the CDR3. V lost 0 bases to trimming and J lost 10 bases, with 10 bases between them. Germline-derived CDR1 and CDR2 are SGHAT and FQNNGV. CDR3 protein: CASSLDHGNEQFF. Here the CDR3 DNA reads TGTGCCAGCAGCTTAGATCACGGGAACGAGCAGTTCTTC.

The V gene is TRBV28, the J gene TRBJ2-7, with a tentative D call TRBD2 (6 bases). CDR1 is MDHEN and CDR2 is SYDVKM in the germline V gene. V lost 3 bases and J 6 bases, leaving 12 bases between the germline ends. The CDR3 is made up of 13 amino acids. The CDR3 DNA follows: TGTGCCAGCAGTTTTGGAGGGGTTGGCGAGCAGTACTTC. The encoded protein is CASSFGGVGEQYF.

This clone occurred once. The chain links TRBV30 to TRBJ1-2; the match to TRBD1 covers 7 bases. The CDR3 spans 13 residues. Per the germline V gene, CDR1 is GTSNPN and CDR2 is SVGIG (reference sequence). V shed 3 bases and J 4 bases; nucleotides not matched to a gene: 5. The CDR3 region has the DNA TGTGCCTGGAGGGGGGGACAGTTCTATGGCTACACCTTC. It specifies CAWRGGQFYGYTF.

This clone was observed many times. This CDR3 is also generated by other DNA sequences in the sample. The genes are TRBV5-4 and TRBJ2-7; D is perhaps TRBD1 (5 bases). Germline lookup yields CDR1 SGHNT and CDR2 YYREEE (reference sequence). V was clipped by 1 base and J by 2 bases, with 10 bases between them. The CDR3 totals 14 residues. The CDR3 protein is CASSLRDSAYEQYF. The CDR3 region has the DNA TGTGCCAGCAGCTTGCGTGACAGTGCCTACGAGCAGTACTTC.

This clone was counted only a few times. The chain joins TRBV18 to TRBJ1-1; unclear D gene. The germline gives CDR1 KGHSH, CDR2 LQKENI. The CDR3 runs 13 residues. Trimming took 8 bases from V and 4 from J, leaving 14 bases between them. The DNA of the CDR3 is TGTGCCAGCGCGAGGGCCGCGGGCACTGAAGCTTTCTTT. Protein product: CASARAAGTEAFF.

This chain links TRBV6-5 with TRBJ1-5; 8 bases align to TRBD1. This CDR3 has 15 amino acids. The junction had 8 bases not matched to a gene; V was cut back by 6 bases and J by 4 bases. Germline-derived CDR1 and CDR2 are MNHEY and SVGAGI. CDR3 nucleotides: TGTGCCAGCAGACCGGACAGGGTGAGGAATCAGCCCCAGCATTTT. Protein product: CASRPDRVRNQPQHF.

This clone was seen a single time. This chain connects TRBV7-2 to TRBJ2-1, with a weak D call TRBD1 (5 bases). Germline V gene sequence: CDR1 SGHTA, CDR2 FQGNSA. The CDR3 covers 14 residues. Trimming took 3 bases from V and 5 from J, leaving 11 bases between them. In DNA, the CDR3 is TGTGCCAGCAGCTTGAGCAGGGTTAACAATGAGCAGTTCTTC. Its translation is CASSLSRVNNEQFF.

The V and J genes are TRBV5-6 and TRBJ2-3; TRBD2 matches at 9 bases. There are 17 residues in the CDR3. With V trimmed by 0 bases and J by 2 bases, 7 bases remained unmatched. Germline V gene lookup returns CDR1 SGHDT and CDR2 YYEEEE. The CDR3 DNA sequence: TGTGCCAGCAGCTTGGCCCTGACTAGCGGACACACAGATACGCAGTATTTT. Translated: CASSLALTSGHTDTQYF.

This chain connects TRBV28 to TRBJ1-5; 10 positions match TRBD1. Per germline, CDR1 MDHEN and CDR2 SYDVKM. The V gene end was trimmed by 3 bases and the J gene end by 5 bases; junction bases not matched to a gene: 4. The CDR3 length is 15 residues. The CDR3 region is CASSLTGGGYQPQHF. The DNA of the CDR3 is TGTGCCAGCAGTTTGACAGGGGGCGGATATCAGCCCCAGCATTTT.

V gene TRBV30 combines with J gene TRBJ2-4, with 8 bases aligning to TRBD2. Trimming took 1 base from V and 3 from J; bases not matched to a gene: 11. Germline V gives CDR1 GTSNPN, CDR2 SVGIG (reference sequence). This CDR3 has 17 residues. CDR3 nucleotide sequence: TGTGCCTGGAGTGCCCATGTAGATAGCGGGATCAAAAACATTCAGTACTTC. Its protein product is CAWSAHVDSGIKNIQYF.

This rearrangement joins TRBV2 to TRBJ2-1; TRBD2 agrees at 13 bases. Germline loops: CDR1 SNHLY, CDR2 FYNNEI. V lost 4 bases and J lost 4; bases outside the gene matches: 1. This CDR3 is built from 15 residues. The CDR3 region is CASSVLAGGYNEQFF. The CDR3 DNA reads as TGTGCCAGCAGTGTACTAGCGGGGGGGTACAATGAGCAGTTCTTC.

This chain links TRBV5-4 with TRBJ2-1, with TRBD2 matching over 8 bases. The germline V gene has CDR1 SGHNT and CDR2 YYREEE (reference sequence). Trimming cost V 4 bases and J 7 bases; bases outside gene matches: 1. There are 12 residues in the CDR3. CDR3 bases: TGTGCCAGCAGCCGGGGGGGGAATGAGCAGTTCTTC. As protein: CASSRGGNEQFF.

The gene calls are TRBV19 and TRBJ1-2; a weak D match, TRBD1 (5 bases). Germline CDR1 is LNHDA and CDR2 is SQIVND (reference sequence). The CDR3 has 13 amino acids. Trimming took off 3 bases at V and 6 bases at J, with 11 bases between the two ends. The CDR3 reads CASSIGRADGYTF. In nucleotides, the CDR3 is TGTGCCAGTAGTATTGGCAGGGCCGATGGCTACACCTTC.

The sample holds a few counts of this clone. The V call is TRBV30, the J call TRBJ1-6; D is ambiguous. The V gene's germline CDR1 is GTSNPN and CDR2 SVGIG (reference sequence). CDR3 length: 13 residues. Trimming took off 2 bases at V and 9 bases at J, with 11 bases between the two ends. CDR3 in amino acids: CAWSIARGSPLHF. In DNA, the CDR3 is TGTGCCTGGAGTATAGCCCGGGGTTCACCCCTCCACTTT. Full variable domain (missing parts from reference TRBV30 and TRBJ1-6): SQTIHQWPATLVQPVGSPLSLECTVEGTSNPNLYWYRQAAGRGLQLLFYSVGIGQISSEVPQNLSASRPQDRQFILSSKKLLLSDSGFYLCAWSIARGSPLHFGNGTRLTVT.

CDR3 sequence reads: CASSQEGQYNSPLHF. The CDR3 DNA reads as TGCGCCAGCAGCCAAGAGGGACAGTATAATTCACCCCTCCACTTT. The rearrangement uses TRBV4-1 and TRBJ1-6; 7 bases align to TRBD1. This CDR3 is built from 15 residues. V dropped 0 bases and J dropped 4; count of bases not matched to a gene: 0. Germline CDR1 is MGHRA and CDR2 is YSYEKL.

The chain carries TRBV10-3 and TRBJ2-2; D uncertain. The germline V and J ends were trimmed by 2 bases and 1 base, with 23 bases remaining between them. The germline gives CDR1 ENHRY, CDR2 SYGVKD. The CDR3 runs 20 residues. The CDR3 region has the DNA TGTGCCATCAGTGAGATCGAGCTGAAAGGAGATAACGGGAACACCGGGGAGCTGTTTTTT. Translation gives CAISEIELKGDNGNTGELFF.